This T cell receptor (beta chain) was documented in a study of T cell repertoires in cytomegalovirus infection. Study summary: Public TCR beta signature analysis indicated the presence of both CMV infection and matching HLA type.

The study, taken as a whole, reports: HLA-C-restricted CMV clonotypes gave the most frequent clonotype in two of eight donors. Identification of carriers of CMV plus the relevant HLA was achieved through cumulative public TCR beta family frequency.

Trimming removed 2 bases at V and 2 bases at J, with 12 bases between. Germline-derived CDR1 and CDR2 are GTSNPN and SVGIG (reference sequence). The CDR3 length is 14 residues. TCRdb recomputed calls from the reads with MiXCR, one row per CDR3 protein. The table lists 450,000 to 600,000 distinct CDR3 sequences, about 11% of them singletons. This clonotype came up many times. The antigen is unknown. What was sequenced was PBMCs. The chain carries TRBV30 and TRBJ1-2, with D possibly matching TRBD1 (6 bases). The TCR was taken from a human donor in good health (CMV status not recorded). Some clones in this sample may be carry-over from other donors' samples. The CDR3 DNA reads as TGTGCCTGGAGTACCCAACAGGGAAACTATGGCTACACCTTC. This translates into CAWSTQQGNYGYTF.